This TCR beta chain was sequenced for a study of T cells after yellow fever vaccination. Across the study: Low-cell-number fractions underwent preparation using SMART-Seq v4 Ultra Low Input.

This clonotype was found many times. Its matching antigen is unknown. J was trimmed by 0 bases and V by 0 bases; bases with no gene match: 0. CDR3 size: 15 residues. CDR1 is SGHRS, CDR2 YFSETQ, per germline. Whole-study results and caveats: The booster saw the reappearance of most primary-vaccination clones (about 95% CD4, around 88% CD8).

From the 5' RACE reads, TCRdb called clonotypes with MiXCR, one entry per CDR3 protein. In the table there are 200,000 to 300,000 distinct CDR3 sequences, approximately 6.8% of which are singletons. The sequence derives from a man aged 25 to 45 who received the YFV17D yellow fever vaccine. The input for sequencing was CD4+ T cells sorted from PBMCs, taken on the day of the yellow fever booster vaccination. The V call is TRBV5-1, the J call TRBJ2-1; 7 bases agree with TRBD1. Here the CDR3 reads CASSLGDSSYNEQFF. The CDR3 bases are TGCGCCAGCAGCTTGGGGGACAGCTCCTACAATGAGCAGTTCTTC.